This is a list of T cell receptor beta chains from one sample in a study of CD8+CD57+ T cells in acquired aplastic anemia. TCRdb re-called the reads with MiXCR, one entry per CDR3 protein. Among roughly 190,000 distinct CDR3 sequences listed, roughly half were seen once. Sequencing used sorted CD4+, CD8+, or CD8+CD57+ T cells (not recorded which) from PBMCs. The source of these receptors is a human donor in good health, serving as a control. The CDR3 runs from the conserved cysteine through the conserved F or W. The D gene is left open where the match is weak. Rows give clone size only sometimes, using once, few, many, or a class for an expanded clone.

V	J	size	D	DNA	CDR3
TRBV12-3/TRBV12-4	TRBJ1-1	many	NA	TGTGCCAGCAGCTTACAGGGTGGAACTGAAGCTTTCTTT	CASSLQGGTEAFF
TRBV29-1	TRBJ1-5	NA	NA	TGCAGCGTTGGAGGGCAGGGAGCGGGTCAGCCCCAGCATTTT	CSVGGQGAGQPQHF
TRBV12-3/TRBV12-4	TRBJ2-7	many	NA	TGTGCCAGCAGTTTACTGGCGGGGGCCCTTCACTACGAGCAGTACTTC	CASSLLAGALHYEQYF
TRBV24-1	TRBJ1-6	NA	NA	TGTGCCACCAGTGATTTAGGAGGCCCCGGGGCTACGAATAATTCACCCCTCCACTTT	CATSDLGGPGATNNSPLHF
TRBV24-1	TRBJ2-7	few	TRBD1	TGTGCCACCAGTGCCCCCGGGACAGGGGTCTCCTACGAGCAGTACTTC	CATSAPGTGVSYEQYF
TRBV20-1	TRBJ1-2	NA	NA	TGCAGTGCTCCGACAGCTGCCCGTAGCTGCACCTTC	CSAPTAARSCTF
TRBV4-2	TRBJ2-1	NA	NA	TGTGCCAGCAGCCAAGAAGGGGGGGCCTCCTACAATGAGCAGTTCTTC	CASSQEGGASYNEQFF
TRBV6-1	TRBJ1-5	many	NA	TGTGCCAGCAACAGTCACAGGAATCAGCCCCAGCATTTT	CASNSHRNQPQHF
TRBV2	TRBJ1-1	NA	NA	TGTGCCAGCAATCAGGGGTGGTCTGAAGCTTTCTTT	CASNQGWSEAFF
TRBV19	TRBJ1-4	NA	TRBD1	TGTGCCAGTAGTAGGGCCGGACAGGGCGAAGTAAAACTGTTTTTT	CASSRAGQGEVKLFF
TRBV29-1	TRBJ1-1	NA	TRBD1	TGCAGCTCCGGGACAGGGCTCGGGGGCACCGAAGCTTTCTTT	CSSGTGLGGTEAFF
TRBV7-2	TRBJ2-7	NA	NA	TGTGCCAGCAGGAAGGGGTCGGCAGGGGAGGCCTACGAGCAGTACTTC	CASRKGSAGEAYEQYF
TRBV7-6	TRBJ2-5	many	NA	TGTGCCAGCAGCTTAGGGGGACTCCAAGAGACCCAGTACTTC	CASSLGGLQETQYF
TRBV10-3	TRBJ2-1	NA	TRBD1	TGTGCCATCAGTGACCCGGGACAGGGGGCCTATGAGCAGTTCTTC	CAISDPGQGAYEQFF
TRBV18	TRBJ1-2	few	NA	TGTGCCAGCTCGCCCGACAGCGGCTATGGCTACACCTTC	CASSPDSGYGYTF
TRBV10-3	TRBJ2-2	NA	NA	TGTGCCATCAGTGCCGAGGCGAACACCGGGGAGCTGTTTTTT	CAISAEANTGELFF
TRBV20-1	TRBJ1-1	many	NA	TGCAGTGCCCAGGGGTGGGTTTCCTGGAACACTGAAGCTTTCTTT	CSAQGWVSWNTEAFF
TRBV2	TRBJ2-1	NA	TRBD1	TGTGCCAGCAGTGTCGACACTGGGACAGGGCTAGAAGGTGAGCAGTTCTTC	CASSVDTGTGLEGEQFF
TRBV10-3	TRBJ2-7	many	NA	TGTGCCATCAGTGGGGGATTGGCAGGCCTCTCCTACGAGCAGTACTTC	CAISGGLAGLSYEQYF
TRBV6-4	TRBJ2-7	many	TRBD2	TGTGCCAGCAGTGAGACTAGCGGGGCCACCTACGAGCAGTACTTC	CASSETSGATYEQYF
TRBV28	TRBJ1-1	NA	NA	TGTGCCAGCAGCGGCAGGGGACGGACTGAAGCTTTCTTT	CASSGRGRTEAFF
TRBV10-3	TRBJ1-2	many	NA	TGTGCCATCACTTGGCAGGAAGACTATGGCTACACCTTC	CAITWQEDYGYTF
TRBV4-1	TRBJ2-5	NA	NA	TGCGCCAGCAGCCGGGACGGGGAGACCCAGTACTTC	CASSRDGETQYF
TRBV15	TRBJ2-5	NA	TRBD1	TGTGCCAGCTCGACAGGGGGGAAAGAGACCCAGTACTTC	CASSTGGKETQYF
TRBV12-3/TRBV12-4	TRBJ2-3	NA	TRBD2	TGTGCCAGCAGTTTATGGGCTAGCGGGGACGAGATCACAGATACGCAGTATTTT	CASSLWASGDEITDTQYF
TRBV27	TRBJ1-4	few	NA	TGTGCCAGCAGTTTATTTCCACTGGGTCGGTTAGGTACTAATGAAAAACTGTTTTTT	CASSLFPLGRLGTNEKLFF
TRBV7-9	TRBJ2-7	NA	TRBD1	TGTGCCAGCAGCCAGACAGGGGGCTGGAACGAGCAGTACTTC	CASSQTGGWNEQYF
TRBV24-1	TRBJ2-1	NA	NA	TGTGCCACCAGTGATCCTTATAAGGGGCTCTCCTACAATGAGCAGTTCTTC	CATSDPYKGLSYNEQFF
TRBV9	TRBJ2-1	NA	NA	TGTGCCAGCAGCGTAGGAGCGGGTGGCTACAATGAGCAGTTCTTC	CASSVGAGGYNEQFF
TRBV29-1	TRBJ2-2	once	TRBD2	TGCAGCGTTGTAGGCGGGAGGGTTTCCGGGGAGCTGTTTTTT	CSVVGGRVSGELFF
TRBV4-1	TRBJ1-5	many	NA	TGCGCCAGCAGCCAAGTGGCGGTGACTCCTAATCAGCCCCAGCATTTT	CASSQVAVTPNQPQHF
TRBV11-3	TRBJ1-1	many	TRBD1	TGTGCCAGCAGCACCCGACAGGGCCAGGGGGAAGCTTTCTTT	CASSTRQGQGEAFF
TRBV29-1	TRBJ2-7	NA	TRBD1	TGCAGCGTTGGACAGGGGGCCCGGGAGCAGTACTTC	CSVGQGAREQYF
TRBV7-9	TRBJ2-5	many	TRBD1	TGTGCCAGCAGCCCAAGGAGGGACAGGGCTGAGACCCAGTACTTC	CASSPRRDRAETQYF
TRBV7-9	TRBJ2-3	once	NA	TGTGCCAGCAGCTTCAAGCTCGGGGCGGTAGATACGCAGTATTTT	CASSFKLGAVDTQYF
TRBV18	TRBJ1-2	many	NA	TGTGCCAGCTCACCGAGCAGGGACTATGGCTACACCTTC	CASSPSRDYGYTF
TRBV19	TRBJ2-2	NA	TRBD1	TGTGCCAGTAGTTTCATGGGACAGGGATTAGGTGGGGAGCTGTTTTTT	CASSFMGQGLGGELFF
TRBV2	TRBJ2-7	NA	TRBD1	TGTGCCACCCTAAGTGGGACAGGGAGTATGTCCTACGAGCAGTACTTC	CATLSGTGSMSYEQYF
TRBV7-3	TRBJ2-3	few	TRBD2	TGTGCCAGCAGCCAAGTTCCGCGGGGGGGGTTAGCTAGCACAGATACGCAGTATTTT	CASSQVPRGGLASTDTQYF
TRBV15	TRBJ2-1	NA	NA	TGTGCCACCAGCGGAGAAGGGGGAGGTGTGAATGAGCAGTTCTTC	CATSGEGGGVNEQFF
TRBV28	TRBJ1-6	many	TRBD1	TGTGCCAGCAGTAGGAGGACAGGGGCCAGTTCACCCCTCCACTTT	CASSRRTGASSPLHF
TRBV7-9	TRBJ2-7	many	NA	TGTGCCAGCAGCCCCAACCTGGGGTACGAGCAGTACTTC	CASSPNLGYEQYF
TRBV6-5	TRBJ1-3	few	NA	TGTGCCAGCAGTTCAACCAGGATCTCTGGAAACACCATATATTTT	CASSSTRISGNTIYF
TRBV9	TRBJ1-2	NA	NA	TGTGCCAGCAGCGTAGCCTGGTCAGCTAACTATGGCTACACCTTC	CASSVAWSANYGYTF
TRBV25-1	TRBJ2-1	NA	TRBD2	TGTGCCAGCAGTGGGAGACTAGCGGGGGGGGTCTACGATGAGCAGCTCTTC	CASSGRLAGGVYDEQLF
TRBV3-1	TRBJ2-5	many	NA	TGTGCCAGCAGCCAAGATCAAGAGACCCAGTACTTC	CASSQDQETQYF